Listed below are T cell receptor beta chains from one sample, sequenced in a study of OX40 agonist ivuxolimab in advanced cancers. Profiled with immunoSEQ multiplex PCR; TCRdb holds only in-frame clones, not every one. The top ten clones hold less than 5% of a sample with about 33,000 clones, approximately 90% of them seen once. The starting material was CD4+ or CD8+ T cells sorted from blood, obtained in a trial of the OX40 agonist ivuxolimab. The receptors stem from an adult with an advanced solid tumor such as melanoma, head and neck, liver or kidney cancer. The CDR3 runs from the conserved cysteine through the conserved F or W. The order of the fields is D gene, J gene, V gene, clone size, CDR3 DNA, CDR3 protein. The D gene is left open where the match is weak. Some rows mark clone size as missing; the rest say once, few, many or name a class of expanded clone.

D gene: -; J gene: TRBJ2-1; V gene: TRBV29-1; clone size: -; CDR3 DNA: TGCAGCGTTAAACAGGGTTCCCATGAGCAGTTCTTC; CDR3 protein: CSVKQGSHEQFF
D gene: -; J gene: TRBJ1-6; V gene: TRBV5-1; clone size: -; CDR3 DNA: TGCGCCAGCAGCTTCGGGGGACGGTATAATTCACCCCTCCACTTT; CDR3 protein: CASSFGGRYNSPLHF
D gene: -; J gene: TRBJ2-5; V gene: TRBV28; clone size: -; CDR3 DNA: TGTGCCAGCAGTTTAGGGGGGCGAGGGGTTAGAACCCAGTACTTC; CDR3 protein: CASSLGGRGVRTQYF
D gene: -; J gene: TRBJ2-1; V gene: TRBV6-1; clone size: once; CDR3 DNA: TGTGCCAGCAGGGACGGGAGAATGAATGAGCAGTTCTTC; CDR3 protein: CASRDGRMNEQFF
D gene: -; J gene: TRBJ1-5; V gene: TRBV27; clone size: -; CDR3 DNA: TGTGCCAGCAGACGTGCGGGGCGCAATCAGCCCCAGCATTTT; CDR3 protein: CASRRAGRNQPQHF
D gene: -; J gene: TRBJ2-1; V gene: TRBV4-1; clone size: -; CDR3 DNA: TGCGCCAGCAGCCAAGTCTACAATGAGCAGTTCTTC; CDR3 protein: CASSQVYNEQFF
D gene: TRBD2; J gene: TRBJ2-7; V gene: TRBV4-2; clone size: -; CDR3 DNA: TGTGCCAGCAGCCAACCCTCTAGCGGGCGAGCCTACGAGCAGTACTTC; CDR3 protein: CASSQPSSGRAYEQYF
D gene: TRBD1; J gene: TRBJ2-7; V gene: TRBV10-3; clone size: once; CDR3 DNA: TGTGCCACCGCGCCACGACAGGGACCCTACGAGCAGTACTTC; CDR3 protein: CATAPRQGPYEQYF
D gene: TRBD1; J gene: TRBJ2-1; V gene: TRBV7-2; clone size: -; CDR3 DNA: TGTGCCAGCAGCTTAGGGGCGACAGGGACAAACAATGAGCAGTTCTTC; CDR3 protein: CASSLGATGTNNEQFF
D gene: -; J gene: TRBJ1-6; V gene: TRBV18; clone size: -; CDR3 DNA: TGTGCCAGCTCATCACACAGGGACTATAATTCACCCCTCCACTTT; CDR3 protein: CASSSHRDYNSPLHF
D gene: -; J gene: TRBJ2-1; V gene: TRBV30; clone size: -; CDR3 DNA: TGTGCCTGGAGCCAACTAGCTTCCAATGAGCAGTTCTTC; CDR3 protein: CAWSQLASNEQFF
D gene: -; J gene: TRBJ1-1; V gene: TRBV2; clone size: -; CDR3 DNA: TGTGCCAGCATAGGGGGACTGACCTCGAACACTGAAGCTTTCTTT; CDR3 protein: CASIGGLTSNTEAFF
D gene: -; J gene: TRBJ1-2; V gene: TRBV7-9; clone size: -; CDR3 DNA: TGTGCCAGCAGCTTAGGGCAGGGAATCGACTACTATGGCTACACCTTC; CDR3 protein: CASSLGQGIDYYGYTF
D gene: TRBD1; J gene: TRBJ2-3; V gene: TRBV6-1; clone size: -; CDR3 DNA: TGTGCCAGCAGTGAACGGGACAGTGCTAGCACAGATACGCAGTATTTT; CDR3 protein: CASSERDSASTDTQYF
D gene: TRBD2; J gene: TRBJ2-5; V gene: TRBV7-8; clone size: -; CDR3 DNA: TGTGCCAGCAGCACAAGGACTAGCGGGAGAGGGGAGACCCAGTACTTC; CDR3 protein: CASSTRTSGRGETQYF
D gene: TRBD1; J gene: TRBJ1-3; V gene: TRBV4-1; clone size: -; CDR3 DNA: TGCGCCAGCAGCCAAGTGGTGACAGGGTTCTCTGGAAACACCATATATTTT; CDR3 protein: CASSQVVTGFSGNTIYF
D gene: -; J gene: TRBJ2-7; V gene: TRBV5-5; clone size: -; CDR3 DNA: TGTGCCAGCAGCTTTGGCAGCCTGGGTACCTACGAGCAGTACTTC; CDR3 protein: CASSFGSLGTYEQYF
D gene: TRBD1; J gene: TRBJ2-5; V gene: TRBV11-3; clone size: -; CDR3 DNA: TGTGCCAGCAGCTCCGGAGGGACAGGGGGATGCAGTGAAGAGACCCAGTACTTC; CDR3 protein: CASSSGGTGGCSEETQYF
D gene: TRBD2; J gene: TRBJ2-3; V gene: TRBV5-1; clone size: -; CDR3 DNA: TGCGCCAGCAGCACCGGGGGAGCGGGAGGGCCCGCAGATACGCAGTATTTT; CDR3 protein: CASSTGGAGGPADTQYF
D gene: -; J gene: TRBJ2-5; V gene: TRBV28; clone size: -; CDR3 DNA: TGTGCCAGCAGTTTACAGAAAGAGACCCAGTACTTC; CDR3 protein: CASSLQKETQYF
D gene: -; J gene: TRBJ2-3; V gene: TRBV6-4; clone size: -; CDR3 DNA: TGTGCCAGCAGTGACAGGGGACTTTACACAGATACGCAGTATTTT; CDR3 protein: CASSDRGLYTDTQYF
D gene: -; J gene: TRBJ2-2; V gene: TRBV6-5; clone size: few; CDR3 DNA: TGTGCCAGCAGTTACTCAGGGCTAAACACCGGGGAGCTGTTTTTT; CDR3 protein: CASSYSGLNTGELFF
D gene: TRBD1; J gene: TRBJ2-2; V gene: TRBV6-5; clone size: -; CDR3 DNA: TGTGCCAGCAGAGGGGGCGCGGACACCGGGGAGCTGTTTTTT; CDR3 protein: CASRGGADTGELFF
D gene: TRBD1; J gene: TRBJ2-1; V gene: TRBV6-4; clone size: -; CDR3 DNA: TGTGCCAGCAGTGGGACCGGGACAGGGGTACGTGAGCAGTTCTTC; CDR3 protein: CASSGTGTGVREQFF
D gene: TRBD2; J gene: TRBJ2-7; V gene: TRBV2; clone size: -; CDR3 DNA: TGTGCCAGCAGTGAGGTGAGGCTAGCGGTCTACGAGCAGTACTTC; CDR3 protein: CASSEVRLAVYEQYF
D gene: -; J gene: TRBJ2-3; V gene: TRBV6-4; clone size: few; CDR3 DNA: TGTGCCAGCAGACTACAGGGAGGCACAGATACGCAGTATTTT; CDR3 protein: CASRLQGGTDTQYF
D gene: -; J gene: TRBJ2-5; V gene: TRBV5-6; clone size: -; CDR3 DNA: TGTGCCAGCAGCTTGTTTGGGGGTCAAGAGACCCAGTACTTC; CDR3 protein: CASSLFGGQETQYF
D gene: TRBD1; J gene: TRBJ2-1; V gene: TRBV6-1; clone size: -; CDR3 DNA: TGTGCCAGCGGGGACAGGGGTAGCCCGGGTGAGCAGTTCTTC; CDR3 protein: CASGDRGSPGEQFF
D gene: TRBD1; J gene: TRBJ2-3; V gene: TRBV7-6; clone size: -; CDR3 DNA: TGTGCCAGCAGCGTAAGACCCAGGGGGCGTCCCACAGATACGCAGTATTTT; CDR3 protein: CASSVRPRGRPTDTQYF
D gene: -; J gene: TRBJ2-2; V gene: TRBV29-1; clone size: -; CDR3 DNA: TGCAGCGTGGGAGTTATCCAGGGCTCCGGGGAGCTGTTTTTT; CDR3 protein: CSVGVIQGSGELFF
D gene: TRBD1; J gene: TRBJ2-1; V gene: TRBV6-6; clone size: -; CDR3 DNA: TGTGCCAGCAGTCTCCCGGGACAGGGTTACAATGAGCAGTTCTTC; CDR3 protein: CASSLPGQGYNEQFF
D gene: -; J gene: TRBJ2-7; V gene: TRBV10-3; clone size: -; CDR3 DNA: TGTGCCATCAGTGAGACAGACAGGACGAGCTCCTACGAGCAGTACTTC; CDR3 protein: CAISETDRTSSYEQYF
D gene: TRBD1; J gene: TRBJ2-7; V gene: TRBV6-1; clone size: few; CDR3 DNA: TGTGCCAGCAGTCGGGACAGGGAGGCGCACGAGCAGTACTTC; CDR3 protein: CASSRDREAHEQYF
D gene: TRBD2; J gene: TRBJ2-2; V gene: TRBV7-6; clone size: -; CDR3 DNA: TGTGCCAGCAGCCCGGGACTAGCGGGGGGTAGAAACACCGGGGAGCTGTTTTTT; CDR3 protein: CASSPGLAGGRNTGELFF
D gene: TRBD2; J gene: TRBJ2-3; V gene: TRBV5-6; clone size: -; CDR3 DNA: TGTGCCAGCAGCTGGGCTCTTCGAGCGGGGGGCACAGATACGCAGTATTTT; CDR3 protein: CASSWALRAGGTDTQYF
D gene: -; J gene: TRBJ1-5; V gene: TRBV20-1; clone size: -; CDR3 DNA: TGCAGTGCTAGAGATAGGGGGGTCCAGCATTTT; CDR3 protein: CSARDRGVQHF
D gene: -; J gene: TRBJ2-7; V gene: TRBV6-5; clone size: -; CDR3 DNA: TGTGCCAGCAGTTACGGGCCAGGCTCATCCTACGAGCAGTACTTC; CDR3 protein: CASSYGPGSSYEQYF
D gene: TRBD2; J gene: TRBJ2-3; V gene: TRBV19; clone size: -; CDR3 DNA: TGTGCCAGTTGGGGGGGGGTACCAAGCACAGATACGCAGTATTTT; CDR3 protein: CASWGGVPSTDTQYF
D gene: TRBD2; J gene: TRBJ2-2; V gene: TRBV30; clone size: -; CDR3 DNA: TGTGCCTGGAAGTGGCTAGCGGGGATTAACACCGGGGAGCTGTTTTTT; CDR3 protein: CAWKWLAGINTGELFF
D gene: -; J gene: TRBJ2-1; V gene: TRBV7-9; clone size: -; CDR3 DNA: TGTGCCAGCAGCCATAATGGGGTGAAGAGGAATGAGCAGTTCTTC; CDR3 protein: CASSHNGVKRNEQFF
D gene: TRBD2; J gene: TRBJ2-1; V gene: TRBV11-2; clone size: -; CDR3 DNA: TGTGCCAGCGGGGGGGAGTCTAGCTCCTACAATGAGCAGTTCTTC; CDR3 protein: CASGGESSSYNEQFF
D gene: -; J gene: TRBJ1-1; V gene: TRBV11-2; clone size: -; CDR3 DNA: TGTGCCAGCAGCTTAGATCGGGTGGGCACTGAAGCTTTCTTT; CDR3 protein: CASSLDRVGTEAFF
D gene: -; J gene: TRBJ2-7; V gene: TRBV14; clone size: -; CDR3 DNA: TGTGCCAGCAGCCAAGTGAGGGGCCGCGAGCAGTACTTC; CDR3 protein: CASSQVRGREQYF